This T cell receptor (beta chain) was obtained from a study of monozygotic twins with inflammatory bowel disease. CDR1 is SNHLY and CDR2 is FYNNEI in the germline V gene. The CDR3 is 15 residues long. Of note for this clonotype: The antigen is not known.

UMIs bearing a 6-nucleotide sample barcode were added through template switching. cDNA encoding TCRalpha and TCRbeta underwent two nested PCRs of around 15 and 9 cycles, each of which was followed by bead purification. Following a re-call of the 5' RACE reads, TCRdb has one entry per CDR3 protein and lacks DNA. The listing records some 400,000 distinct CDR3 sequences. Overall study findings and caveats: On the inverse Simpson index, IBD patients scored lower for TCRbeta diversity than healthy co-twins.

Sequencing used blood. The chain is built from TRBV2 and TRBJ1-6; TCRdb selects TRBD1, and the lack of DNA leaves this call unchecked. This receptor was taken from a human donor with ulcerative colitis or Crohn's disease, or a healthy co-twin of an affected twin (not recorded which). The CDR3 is CASSRQTGGDSPLHF.